The 20 T cell receptor beta chains given below trace back to one sample, sequenced in a study of a mutant IDH1 vaccine in newly diagnosed glioma. Regarding time point: baseline, week 1 (first vaccination visit). Sample treatment: pre-vaccination baseline after standard-of-care therapy. Only in-frame clones appear in the TCRdb table, and some are missing; sequencing was by immunoSEQ multiplex PCR. The sample shows some 95,000 clones, roughly 77% of them seen only once. Sequenced material: PBMCs, taken from a glioma patient treated with radiotherapy, temozolomide or both. The receptors come from a middle-aged man with glioma.

This chain uses TRBV6-1 with TRBJ2-3; D is perhaps TRBD2 (5 bases). The V end was cut by 2 bases, the J end by 4 bases, with 19 bases between. The CDR3 is 17 amino acids. CDR1 and CDR2 (germline): MNHNS, SASEGT. CDR3 region: CASSERGWAGRADTQYF. DNA of the CDR3: TGTGCCAGCAGTGAAAGAGGTTGGGCGGGTAGGGCAGATACGCAGTATTTT.

This sequence joins TRBV5-1 and TRBJ2-7; D is tentatively TRBD1 or TRBD2 (5 bases each). V was pared by 4 bases and J by 0 bases, with 11 bases between. There are 14 residues in the CDR3. Germline V gene sequence: CDR1 SGHRS, CDR2 YFSETQ. The CDR3 sequence is CASSGGPPSYEQYF. CDR3 DNA sequence: TGCGCCAGCAGCGGGGGACCCCCCTCCTACGAGCAGTACTTC.

V gene TRBV15 combines with J gene TRBJ2-7, with 7 bases identical to TRBD2. This CDR3 is built from 14 residues. Unmatched junction bases numbered 7, after V lost 8 bases and J lost 0 bases. Germline V CDR1 and CDR2: LNHNV, YYDKDF (reference sequence). For the CDR3, the DNA is TGTGCCACCGGAAAGGGAGGGACCTCCTACGAGCAGTACTTC. This translates into CATGKGGTSYEQYF.

This clone was counted a single time. The chain employs TRBV18 and TRBJ2-7; maybe TRBD1 (5 bases). Germline loops: CDR1 KGHSH, CDR2 LQKENI. V lost 5 bases and J lost 6, with 11 bases in between. The CDR3 length is 12 residues. In DNA form, the CDR3 reads TGTGCCAGCTCAACCCAGGGCCCCGAGCAGTACTTC. Translated: CASSTQGPEQYF.

The V gene is TRBV2, the J gene TRBJ2-5; TRBD1 is a possible D gene (5 bases). CDR1 is SNHLY and CDR2 is FYNNEI in the germline V gene. V lost 7 bases and J lost 6, with 21 bases in between. This CDR3 comprises 15 residues. CDR3 DNA sequence: TGTGCCAGCATTCCTTATGGGAAGGGGCCGAAGACCCAGTACTTC. Translated, it gives CASIPYGKGPKTQYF.

The chain employs TRBV5-4 and TRBJ1-6, with D perhaps TRBD1 (5 bases). The germline CDR1 and CDR2 sequences are SGHNT and YYREEE (reference sequence). This CDR3 has 15 amino acids. The V end lost 2 bases, the J end lost 7 bases, and 13 bases lay between the germline ends. For the CDR3, the DNA is TGTGCCAGCAGCTTCAGGACCGGGGGGAATTCACCCCTCCACTTT. As protein: CASSFRTGGNSPLHF. The full variable domain, in which reference TRBV5-4 and TRBJ1-6 provide the parts outside the CDR3, is ETGVTQSPTHLIKTRGQQVTLRCSSQSGHNTVSWYQQALGQGPQFIFQYYREEENGRGNFPPRFSGLQFPNYSSELNVNALELDDSALYLCASSFRTGGNSPLHFGNGTRLTVT.

V usage is TRBV27 and J usage is TRBJ2-2; TRBD2 is a possible D gene (5 bases). The ends were cut back, 6 bases at V and 1 base at J, with 18 bases in the middle. The length of the CDR3 is 17 residues. Looked up from germline, CDR1 is MNHEY and CDR2 is SMNVEV (reference sequence). The CDR3 sequence: CASSLRGWERNTGELFF. In DNA form, the CDR3 reads TGTGCCAGCAGCCTCCGGGGATGGGAGAGGAACACCGGGGAGCTGTTTTTT.

The V call is TRBV5-6, the J call TRBJ2-7, with TRBD1 matching over 10 bases. V shed 4 bases and J 4 bases; nucleotides not matched to a gene: 5. The germline V gene has CDR1 SGHDT and CDR2 YYEEEE. The CDR3 has 14 residues. The CDR3 coding sequence is TGTGCCAGCAGCACCGGGACAGGGGTATACGAGCAGTACTTC. The encoded protein is CASSTGTGVYEQYF.

The CDR3 reads CASSIGGGYTF. The CDR3 coding sequence is TGTGCCAGCAGCATAGGGGGTGGCTACACCTTC. The V and J genes are TRBV6-5 and TRBJ1-2; D possibly corresponds to TRBD1 (6 bases). The CDR3 contains 11 residues. Germline CDR1 MNHEY, CDR2 SVGAGI. V gave up 6 bases and J gave up 7 bases, with 9 bases separating them.

The rearrangement uses TRBV9 and TRBJ2-7, with a weak D call TRBD1 (5 bases). The CDR3 sequence is 12 residues long. Germline V gene sequence: CDR1 SGDLS, CDR2 YYNGEE. V dropped 3 bases and J dropped 5 bases, with 9 bases sitting between them. The CDR3 bases are TGTGCCAGCAGCGACCAGGGTGACGAGCAGTACTTC. Translated: CASSDQGDEQYF.

This clone was counted between two and nine times. The chain has TRBV6-4 and TRBJ2-1, with 12 bases identical to TRBD2. The CDR3 contains 15 residues. CDR1 is MRHNA, CDR2 SNTAGT, per germline. The J segment lost 6 bases and the V segment lost 3 bases, leaving 3 bases of the junction unmatched. The CDR3 spells CASSEKLAGGNEQFF. The CDR3 DNA is TGTGCCAGCAGTGAAAAACTAGCGGGAGGCAATGAGCAGTTCTTC.

The chain carries TRBV5-4 and TRBJ2-7; 11 positions match TRBD2. Germline assignment: CDR1 SGHNT and CDR2 YYREEE (reference sequence). This CDR3 spans 14 amino acids. V shed 3 bases and J 3 bases; nucleotides not matched to a gene: 2. The CDR3 spells CASSSGTSGYEQYF. The CDR3, as DNA: TGTGCCAGCAGCTCCGGGACTAGCGGCTACGAGCAGTACTTC.

This chain links TRBV25-1 with TRBJ2-1, with a possible D match to TRBD1 (7 bases). V was shortened by 3 bases and J by 7 bases, with 19 bases between the two germline ends. Germline loops: CDR1 MGHDK, CDR2 SYGVNS. This CDR3 is 16 amino acids long. The CDR3 is CASSESGGSSRNEQFF. The CDR3 DNA follows: TGTGCCAGCAGTGAGTCAGGGGGGAGCAGCCGGAATGAGCAGTTCTTC.

This clone was seen a few times. The rearrangement joins TRBV4-1 to TRBJ1-2, with 8 bases aligning to TRBD1. V was clipped by 4 bases and J by 7 bases; unmatched bases: 8. The germline V gene encodes CDR1 MGHRA and CDR2 YSYEKL. The CDR3 consists of 14 residues. Here the CDR3 DNA reads TGCGCCAGCAGCCGCCCGGGACAGGCACGTGGCTACACCTTC. It translates to CASSRPGQARGYTF.

This sequence joins TRBV18 and TRBJ2-7, with D possibly TRBD1 on 5 matching bases. The CDR3 totals 14 residues. Trimming shortened V by 5 bases and J by 2 bases, and 13 bases separated the two germline ends. CDR1 is KGHSH, CDR2 LQKENI, per germline. CDR3 in amino acids: CASSTTVGTYEQYF. The CDR3 nucleotides are TGTGCCAGCTCAACGACAGTTGGTACCTACGAGCAGTACTTC. The variable domain in full, completed from reference TRBV18 and TRBJ2-7, reads NAGVMQNPRHLVRRRGQEARLRCSPMKGHSHVYWYRQLPEEGLKFMVYLQKENIIDESGMPKERFSAEFPKEGPSILRIQQVVRGDSAAYFCASSTTVGTYEQYFGPGTRLTVT.

For the CDR3, the DNA is TGTGCCAGCAGCCCACGCGACAGTTTGAGCTCCTACAATGAGCAGTTCTTC. Amino acids: CASSPRDSLSSYNEQFF. V is TRBV11-1 and J is TRBJ2-1; weak D call: TRBD1 (5 bases). Germline CDR1 is SGHAT and CDR2 is FQDESV (reference sequence). The CDR3 is made up of 17 amino acids. Trimming removed 5 bases at V and 0 bases at J, with 17 bases between.

This clone was picked up one time. The CDR3 loop reads CASSSTGPDSYEQYF. In DNA form, the CDR3 reads TGTGCCAGCAGTTCGACGGGCCCCGATTCGTACGAGCAGTACTTC. V usage is TRBV6-6 and J usage is TRBJ2-7; D uncertain. Germline lookup yields CDR1 MNHNY and CDR2 SVGAGI (reference sequence). The CDR3 runs 15 residues. Trimming took 4 bases from V and 4 from J, leaving 17 bases between them.

The V gene is TRBV2, the J gene TRBJ2-2; the D gene is possibly TRBD1 (6 bases). Per germline, CDR1 SNHLY and CDR2 FYNNEI. Trimming took off 4 bases at V and 2 bases at J, with 8 bases between the two ends. The CDR3 has 14 amino acids. The DNA of the CDR3 is TGTGCCAGCAGTGTCAGGGGTAACACCGGGGAGCTGTTTTTT. Its protein is CASSVRGNTGELFF.

The chain has TRBV7-3 and TRBJ2-3; 13 positions agree with TRBD2. Germline values: CDR1 SGHTA, CDR2 FQGTGA. The ends lost 3 bases at V and 5 bases at J; junction bases unmatched: 8. The CDR3 extends over 17 amino acids. DNA of the CDR3: TGTGCCAGCAGCTTCATAGGACTAGCGGGAGTGGGAGATACGCAGTATTTT. Residues: CASSFIGLAGVGDTQYF. Together with reference TRBV7-3 and TRBJ2-3, the CDR3 gives the full variable domain: GAGVSQTPSNKVTEKGKYVELRCDPISGHTALYWYRQSLGQGPEFLIYFQGTGAADDSGLPNDRFFAVRPEGSVSTLKIQRTERGDSAVYLCASSFIGLAGVGDTQYFGPGTRLTVL.

V usage is TRBV9 and J usage is TRBJ2-7; D gene ambiguous. Germline V gene data show CDR1 as SGDLS and CDR2 as YYNGEE. The CDR3 contains 15 residues. Trimming shortened V by 0 bases and J by 1 base, and 11 bases separated the two germline ends. CDR3 bases: TGTGCCAGCAGCGTAGAGGTGGGTTTATCCTACGAGCAGTACTTC. Translated: CASSVEVGLSYEQYF.